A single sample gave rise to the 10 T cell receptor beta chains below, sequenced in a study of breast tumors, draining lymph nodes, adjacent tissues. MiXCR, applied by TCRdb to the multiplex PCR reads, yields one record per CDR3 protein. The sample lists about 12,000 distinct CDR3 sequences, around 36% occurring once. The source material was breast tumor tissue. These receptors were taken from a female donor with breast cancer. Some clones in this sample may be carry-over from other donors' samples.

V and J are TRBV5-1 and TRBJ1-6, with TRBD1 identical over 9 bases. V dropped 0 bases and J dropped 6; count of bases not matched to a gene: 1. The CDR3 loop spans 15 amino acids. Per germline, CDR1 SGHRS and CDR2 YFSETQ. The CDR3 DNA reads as TGCGCCAGCAGCTTGGAGGGACAGGGTAATTCACCCCTCCACTTT. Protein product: CASSLEGQGNSPLHF.

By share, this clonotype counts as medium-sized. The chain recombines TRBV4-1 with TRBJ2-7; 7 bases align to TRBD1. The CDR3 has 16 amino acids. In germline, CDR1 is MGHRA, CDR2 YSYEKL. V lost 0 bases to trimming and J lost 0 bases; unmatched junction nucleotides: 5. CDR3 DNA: TGCGCCAGCAGCCAAGAAGAGGGGGCAGTCTCCTACGAGCAGTACTTC. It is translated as CASSQEEGAVSYEQYF.

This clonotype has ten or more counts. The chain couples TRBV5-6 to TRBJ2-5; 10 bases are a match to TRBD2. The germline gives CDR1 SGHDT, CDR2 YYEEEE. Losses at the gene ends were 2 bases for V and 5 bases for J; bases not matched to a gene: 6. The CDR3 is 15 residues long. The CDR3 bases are TGTGCCAGCAGCTTACGACTAGCGGGTAGGGAGACCCAGTACTTC. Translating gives CASSLRLAGRETQYF.

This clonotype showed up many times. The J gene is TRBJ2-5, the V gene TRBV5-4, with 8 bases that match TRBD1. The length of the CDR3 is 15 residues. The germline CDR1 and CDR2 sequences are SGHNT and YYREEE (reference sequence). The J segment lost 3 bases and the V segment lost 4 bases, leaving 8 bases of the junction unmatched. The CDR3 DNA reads TGTGCCAGCAGCACACAGGGGGGTAAGAAAGAGACCCAGTACTTC. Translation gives CASSTQGGKKETQYF.

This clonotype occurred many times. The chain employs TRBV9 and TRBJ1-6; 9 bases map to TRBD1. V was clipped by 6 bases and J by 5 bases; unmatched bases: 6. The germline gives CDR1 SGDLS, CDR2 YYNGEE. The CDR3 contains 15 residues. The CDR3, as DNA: TGTGCCAGCAACCCGGGACAGGGAAATAATTCACCCCTCCACTTT. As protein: CASNPGQGNNSPLHF.

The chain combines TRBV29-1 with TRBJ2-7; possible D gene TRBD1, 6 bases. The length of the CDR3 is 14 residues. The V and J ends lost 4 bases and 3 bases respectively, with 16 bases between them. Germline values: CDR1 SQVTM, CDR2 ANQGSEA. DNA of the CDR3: TGCAGCGTTGCCGATACGGGACACCTCTACGAGCAGTACTTC. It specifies CSVADTGHLYEQYF.

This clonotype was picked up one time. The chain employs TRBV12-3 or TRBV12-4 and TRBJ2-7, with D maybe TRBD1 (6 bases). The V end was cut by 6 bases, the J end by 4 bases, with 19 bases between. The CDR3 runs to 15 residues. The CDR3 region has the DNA TGTGCCAGCAGCCCATTAACCACAGGGTTGTACGAGCAGTACTTC. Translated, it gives CASSPLTTGLYEQYF.

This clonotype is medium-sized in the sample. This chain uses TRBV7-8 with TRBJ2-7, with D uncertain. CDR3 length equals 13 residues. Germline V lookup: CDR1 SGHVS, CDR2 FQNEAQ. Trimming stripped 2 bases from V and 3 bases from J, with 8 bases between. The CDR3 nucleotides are TGTGCCAGCAGCTTAACAGATATCTACGAGCAGTACTTC. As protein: CASSLTDIYEQYF.

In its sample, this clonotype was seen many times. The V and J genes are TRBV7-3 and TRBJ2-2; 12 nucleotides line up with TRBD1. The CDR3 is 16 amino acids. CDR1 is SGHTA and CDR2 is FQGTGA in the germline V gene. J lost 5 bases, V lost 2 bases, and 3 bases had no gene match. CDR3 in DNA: TGTGCCAGCAGCTTAGGGGACAGGGGGCGGACCGGGGAGCTGTTTTTT. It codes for CASSLGDRGRTGELFF.

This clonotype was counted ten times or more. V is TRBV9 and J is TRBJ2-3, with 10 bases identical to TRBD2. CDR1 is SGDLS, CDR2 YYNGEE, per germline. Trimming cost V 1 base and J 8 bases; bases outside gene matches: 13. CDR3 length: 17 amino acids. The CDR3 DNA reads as TGTGCCAGCAGCGTAAGGGAGCGGGGGGGCCATCCGGGTACGCAGTATTTT. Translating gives CASSVRERGGHPGTQYF.